The 16 T cell receptor beta chains given below trace back to one sample, sequenced in a study of shared T cell receptors in the human thymus. Some clones are missing from TCRdb's copy, which holds only in-frame ones; the method was immunoSEQ multiplex PCR. The top ten hold under 0.012% of the sample, which has approximately 760,000 clones, roughly 88% seen once. The same sample was also studied in work on human thymus T cells.

Sequencing used thymocytes. The receptor source for this set is a girl less than two years old with a congenital heart defect.

V and J are TRBV29-1 and TRBJ1-4; D call uncertain. Germline loops: CDR1 SQVTM, CDR2 ANQGSEA. This CDR3 has 13 amino acids. Deletions cut 8 bases from V and 8 bases from J, with 18 bases between. The CDR3 loop reads CSTSGPEGEKLFF. CDR3 DNA: TGCAGCACGAGCGGCCCCGAGGGAGAAAAACTGTTTTTT.

A single count supports this clone. The chain employs TRBV2 and TRBJ2-3, with 7 nucleotides matching TRBD1. This CDR3 comprises 17 residues. Per germline, CDR1 SNHLY and CDR2 FYNNEI. J gave up 1 base and V 3 bases, and 10 bases lay outside the gene matches. Here the CDR3 reads CASSDNRGSVRTDTQYF. CDR3 DNA: TGTGCCAGCAGTGACAACAGGGGATCGGTCCGCACAGATACGCAGTATTTT.

The rearrangement joins TRBV7-9 to TRBJ1-1, with 7 bases that match TRBD1. The CDR3 is 17 residues long. Germline CDR1 SEHNR, CDR2 FQNEAQ (reference sequence). Losses at the gene ends were 0 bases for V and 1 base for J; bases not matched to a gene: 8. The CDR3 reads CASSLARAGGTNTEAFF. The CDR3, as DNA: TGTGCCAGCAGCTTAGCCCGTGCAGGGGGAACGAACACTGAAGCTTTCTTT.

A single count supports this clone. V is TRBV28 and J is TRBJ2-7; a possible D gene is TRBD1 (6 bases). This CDR3 has 19 residues. Trimming left V 1 base short and J 2 bases short, with 24 bases between. Germline CDR1 reads MDHEN; CDR2 reads SYDVKM. CDR3 region: CASSLLGAPFVMSTYEQYF. In nucleotides, the CDR3 is TGTGCCAGCAGTTTATTGGGGGCTCCCTTTGTGATGTCCACCTACGAGCAGTACTTC. Drawing the rest from reference TRBV28 and TRBJ2-7, the complete variable domain is DVKVTQSSRYLVKRTGEKVFLECVQDMDHENMFWYRQDPGLGLRLIYFSYDVKMKEKGDIPEGYSVSREKKERFSLILESASTNQTSMYLCASSLLGAPFVMSTYEQYFGPGTRLTVT.

The chain recombines TRBV28 with TRBJ1-3; D remains unclear. The V gene's germline CDR1 is MDHEN and CDR2 SYDVKM. CDR3 length: 17 amino acids. The V gene lost 2 bases and the J gene lost 0 bases, with 14 bases spanning the gap. Here the CDR3 reads CASSLPPSQYSGNTIYF. The DNA for the CDR3 is TGTGCCAGCAGTTTACCCCCATCACAGTACTCTGGAAACACCATATATTTT.

The rearrangement links TRBV7-8 to TRBJ1-6; 7 nucleotides line up with TRBD1. J gave up 7 bases and V 2 bases, and 17 bases lay outside the gene matches. CDR3 size: 19 residues. From germline, CDR1 is SGHVS and CDR2 FQNEAQ. The CDR3 loop is CASSLCFTETGHHNSPLHF. CDR3 bases: TGTGCCAGCAGCTTATGTTTCACGGAGACAGGGCACCACAATTCACCCCTCCACTTT.

The chain is built from TRBV7-2 and TRBJ2-3; 8 bases map to TRBD2. The CDR3 covers 15 residues. Trimming took 6 bases from V and 2 from J; bases not matched to a gene: 7. Germline V gives CDR1 SGHTA, CDR2 FQGNSA. For the CDR3, the DNA is TGTGCCAGCAGTTTTAGCGGGGAGATCACAGATACGCAGTATTTT. Amino acid sequence: CASSFSGEITDTQYF.

The gene calls are TRBV19 and TRBJ1-6; D ambiguous. Between the trimmed V and J ends, which lost 3 bases and 0 bases, there was a span of 9 bases. Germline V CDR1 and CDR2: LNHDA, SQIVND (reference sequence). This CDR3 comprises 16 residues. The CDR3 DNA reads TGTGCCAGTAGTATTCAAGGGAGCTCCTATAATTCACCCCTCCACTTT. Encoded protein: CASSIQGSSYNSPLHF.

The chain links TRBV5-4 to TRBJ2-7; TRBD1 agrees at 8 bases. The CDR3 spans 15 residues. Germline CDR1 and CDR2: SGHNT and YYREEE (reference sequence). With V trimmed by 4 bases and J by 4 bases, 10 bases remained unmatched. In DNA, the CDR3 is TGTGCCAGCAGCCCCAAAGGTGACAGGGGATACGAGCAGTACTTC. Its translation is CASSPKGDRGYEQYF.

The rearrangement joins TRBV23-1 to TRBJ2-6; unclear D gene. TRBV23-1 qualifies as an ORF whose function is uncertain. The CDR3 is made up of 15 amino acids. V lost 4 bases and J 0 bases, leaving 7 bases between the germline ends. CDR3 nucleotides: TGCGCCAGCAGTCTTATGGCCTCTGGGGCCAACGTCCTGACTTTC. Translation: CASSLMASGANVLTF.

The V call is TRBV9, the J call TRBJ1-2; possible D gene TRBD1, 6 bases. V was pared by 4 bases and J by 1 base, with 20 bases between. This CDR3 spans 17 amino acids. Germline V gives CDR1 SGDLS, CDR2 YYNGEE. DNA of the CDR3: TGTGCCAGCAGCACCCGTCGGGGGGGCCCCGGTAACTATGGCTACACCTTC. Translating gives CASSTRRGGPGNYGYTF. Combining the CDR3 with reference TRBV9 and TRBJ1-2 gives the whole variable domain DSGVTQTPKHLITATGQRVTLRCSPRSGDLSVYWYQQSLDQGLQFLIQYYNGEERAKGNILERFSAQQFPDLHSELNLSSLELGDSALYFCASSTRRGGPGNYGYTFGSGTRLTVV.

The chain uses TRBV15 and TRBJ1-2; TRBD1 aligns across 7 bases. Germline values: CDR1 LNHNV, CDR2 YYDKDF (reference sequence). The length of the CDR3 is 15 residues. The V gene end was trimmed by 0 bases and the J gene end by 1 base; junction bases not matched to a gene: 2. The CDR3 DNA follows: TGTGCCACCAGCAGAGACAGGGGGTTTAACTATGGCTACACCTTC. Translating it yields CATSRDRGFNYGYTF.

Comments on this clone: The sample carries other DNA sequences with the same CDR3. This sequence joins TRBV6-1 and TRBJ1-4; TRBD1 aligns across 9 bases. Germline lookup yields CDR1 MNHNS and CDR2 SASEGT. The CDR3 spans 16 residues. V trimming: 3 bases; J trimming: 8 bases; junction bases outside the gene matches: 10. CDR3 nucleotides: TGTGCCAGCAGTGAGCCGGGGGACAGGGCGAGGGAAAAACTGTTTTTT. Translation gives CASSEPGDRAREKLFF.

This rearrangement joins TRBV28 to TRBJ2-7; D perhaps matches TRBD2 (6 bases). The germline V gene has CDR1 MDHEN and CDR2 SYDVKM. The CDR3 runs 16 residues. The germline V and J ends were trimmed by 6 bases and 6 bases, with 24 bases remaining between them. The CDR3 sequence is CASSLEVAPGVSEQYF. CDR3 DNA: TGTGCCAGCAGCCTCGAGGTGGCTCCGGGGGTCTCCGAGCAGTACTTC.

CDR3 protein: CASSLDGGSPLYGYTF. CDR3 in DNA: TGCGCCAGCAGCTTGGACGGCGGGTCTCCTCTCTATGGCTACACCTTC. V and J are TRBV5-1 and TRBJ1-2, with D unresolved. CDR1 and CDR2 from the germline V gene are SGHRS and YFSETQ. The CDR3 is 16 amino acids. V lost 0 bases, J lost 4 bases, and 16 bases lay in between.

This chain uses TRBV29-1 with TRBJ2-5, with TRBD2 matching 7 bases. Germline trimming cut 5 bases from V and 1 base from J; bases unmatched to any gene: 13. CDR3 length: 16 amino acids. The germline gives CDR1 SQVTM, CDR2 ANQGSEA. DNA of the CDR3: TGCAGCGTTAGCTTTATAACGGGGGGACTCCAAGAGACCCAGTACTTC. Translated, it gives CSVSFITGGLQETQYF.